One sample yielded the 12 T cell receptor beta chains listed below, sequenced in a study of beta chain features in type 1 diabetes. Expressed TCRB transcripts were sequenced because the isolated RNA had all been reverse transcribed beforehand. Produced via immunoSEQ multiplex PCR; TCRdb's table is partial and in-frame only. The profile shows roughly 400,000 clones, around 16% of them singletons. Sequencing used naive CD4+ T cells from blood. The origin of the receptors is a woman under 30 in good health.

This clone turned up a few times. This rearrangement joins TRBV6-5 to TRBJ1-1; perhaps TRBD1 as D (5 bases). This CDR3 is 14 amino acids long. With 3 bases removed from V and 4 bases from J, the gap between germline ends came to 12 bases. Germline V lookup: CDR1 MNHEY, CDR2 SVGAGI. CDR3 in DNA: TGTGCCAGCAGTTATGGGGGAGGAAGCACTGAAGCTTTCTTT. Amino acids: CASSYGGGSTEAFF.

The CDR3 DNA reads as TGTGCCAGCAGCCCTGGCCAGTACGAGCAGTACTTC. This translates into CASSPGQYEQYF. This chain uses TRBV28 with TRBJ2-7; no firm D call. The V and J ends lost 6 bases and 4 bases respectively, with 10 bases between them. This CDR3 region has 12 residues. Germline CDR1 and CDR2: MDHEN and SYDVKM.

The table lists this clone with a few counts. V gene TRBV10-3 combines with J gene TRBJ1-2, with 7 bases aligning to TRBD1. CDR3 length: 13 residues. Germline V CDR1 and CDR2: ENHRY, SYGVKD. With 9 bases clipped from V and 2 bases from J, the junction kept 6 bases outside the gene matches. The CDR3 region is CAISRQGNYGYTF. CDR3 nucleotides: TGTGCCATTAGCAGACAGGGCAACTATGGCTACACCTTC.

For this clone: Distinct nucleotide sequences in the sample also encode this CDR3. The chain uses TRBV28 and TRBJ2-7, with D possibly being TRBD1 (5 bases). CDR1 and CDR2 from the germline V gene are MDHEN and SYDVKM. The CDR3 loop spans 12 amino acids. Trimming cost V 5 bases and J 3 bases, with 8 bases left between them. CDR3 sequence: CASSLDSYEQYF. CDR3 DNA: TGTGCCAGCAGTCTAGACAGCTACGAGCAGTACTTC. Supplemented by reference TRBV28 and TRBJ2-7, the full variable domain reads DVKVTQSSRYLVKRTGEKVFLECVQDMDHENMFWYRQDPGLGLRLIYFSYDVKMKEKGDIPEGYSVSREKKERFSLILESASTNQTSMYLCASSLDSYEQYFGPGTRLTVT.

The rearrangement links TRBV6-5 to TRBJ2-5, with D tentatively TRBD1 (6 bases). The last part of the DNA fits TRBJ2-7 better; the J call may be wrong. There are 14 residues in the CDR3. Germline assignment: CDR1 MNHEY and CDR2 SVGAGI. The DNA of the CDR3 is TGTGCCAGCAGTTACTCTAGGGGGTCCTACGAGCAGTACTTC. Amino acid sequence: CASSYSRGSYEQYF.

V usage is TRBV5-1 and J usage is TRBJ1-1; D ambiguous. CDR1 is SGHRS and CDR2 is YFSETQ in the germline V gene. Trimming shortened V by 0 bases and J by 0 bases, and 6 bases separated the two germline ends. This CDR3 comprises 14 residues. In DNA, the CDR3 is TGCGCCAGCAGCTTGGGACTACTGAACACTGAAGCTTTCTTT. Amino acids: CASSLGLLNTEAFF.

This clone was detected only a few times. The rearrangement uses TRBV7-9 and TRBJ1-2, with 11 nucleotides matching TRBD1. V gave up 4 bases and J gave up 4 bases; unmatched junction bases: 2. The germline V gene encodes CDR1 SEHNR and CDR2 FQNEAQ (reference sequence). The CDR3 is 14 amino acids. This CDR3 is CASSWTGGTYGYTF. The CDR3 nucleotides read TGTGCCAGCAGCTGGACAGGGGGCACCTATGGCTACACCTTC.

The chain is built from TRBV7-8 and TRBJ2-1, with 8 bases aligning to TRBD2. The germline gives CDR1 SGHVS, CDR2 FQNEAQ. This CDR3 comprises 16 residues. V trimming: 5 bases; J trimming: 2 bases; junction bases outside the gene matches: 8. The CDR3 sequence: CASSQIAGTPYNEQFF. DNA of the CDR3: TGTGCCAGCAGCCAGATAGCGGGAACCCCCTACAATGAGCAGTTCTTC.

A few counts support this clone. The chain uses TRBV7-9 and TRBJ2-7; 7 nucleotides match TRBD1. CDR1 and CDR2 from the germline V gene are SEHNR and FQNEAQ (reference sequence). This CDR3 spans 16 amino acids. Trimming at V came to 5 bases and at J to 0 bases, leaving 10 bases not matched to a gene. In DNA form, the CDR3 reads TGTGCCAGCAGCGCCCAACCGGACAGGAACTCCTACGAGCAGTACTTC. Its protein product is CASSAQPDRNSYEQYF. Variable domain in full (rest from reference TRBV7-9 and TRBJ2-7): DTGVSQNPRHKITKRGQNVTFRCDPISEHNRLYWYRQTLGQGPEFLTYFQNEAQLEKSRLLSDRFSAERPKGSFSTLEIQRTEQGDSAMYLCASSAQPDRNSYEQYFGPGTRLTVT.

The rearrangement joins TRBV28 to TRBJ2-7; perhaps TRBD2 as D (6 bases). The CDR3 runs to 15 residues. Germline CDR1 is MDHEN and CDR2 is SYDVKM. Trimming pared 6 bases from V and 0 bases from J, leaving 15 bases between. CDR3 nucleotide sequence: TGTGCCAGCAGGCGAGGATCTAGCGTCTCCTACGAGCAGTACTTC. Translated, it gives CASRRGSSVSYEQYF.

V gene TRBV7-2 combines with J gene TRBJ2-7, with TRBD2 matching 10 bases. Per the germline V gene, CDR1 is SGHTA and CDR2 is FQGNSA. The CDR3 extends over 14 amino acids. V lost 9 bases, J lost 1 base, and 6 bases stayed unmatched. This CDR3 reads CASGRTSGSYEQYF. The DNA of the CDR3 is TGTGCCAGTGGGAGGACTAGCGGATCCTACGAGCAGTACTTC.

The chain combines TRBV19 with TRBJ2-4, with TRBD2 matching 15 bases. The V segment lost 1 base and the J segment 2 bases; nucleotides outside the gene matches: 9. CDR3 length: 20 residues. Germline loops: CDR1 LNHDA, CDR2 SQIVND (reference sequence). CDR3 nucleotides: TGTGCCAGTAGTATAGCCGGACTAGCGGGAGGGCGTGGGTCCAAAAACATTCAGTACTTC. Amino acid sequence: CASSIAGLAGGRGSKNIQYF.